What follows are 5 T cell receptor beta chains derived from one specimen sequenced in a study of cytotoxic CD8 clonotypes in ibrutinib-treated CLL (dated by TCRdb to the early 2020s). The time point label on this specimen signifies: progressive disease on ibrutinib. Library method: the immunoSEQ multiplex PCR assay. In TCRdb, the immuneACCESS table is reduced to in-frame sequences with V and J assigned. These tables do not hold every clone; where another copy was compared, an unresolved V gene accounts for under half, and the others remain unexplained. This sample gives under 300,000 clones in total; around 76% of them show up just once. About 5.7% of the sample is in the top ten clones. Sequencing used PBMCs, obtained at disease progression, from a patient treated with ibrutinib. The receptor source for this set is a human donor with chronic lymphocytic leukemia.

The V gene is TRBV6-5, the J gene TRBJ2-5; 8 bases align to TRBD1. The CDR3 is 15 amino acids. The germline V gene has CDR1 MNHEY and CDR2 SVGAGI. The trim removed 6 bases at V and 1 base at J, leaving 7 bases unmatched. The CDR3 here is CASSHLGQAQETQYF. Written as DNA, the CDR3 is TGTGCCAGCAGCCATCTGGGACAGGCCCAAGAGACCCAGTACTTC.

This clone was counted a few times. CDR3 protein: CASSGASVEQYF. The CDR3 coding sequence is TGCGCCAGCAGCGGGGCCAGTGTCGAGCAGTACTTC. The V and J genes are TRBV10-2 and TRBJ2-7; D may match TRBD1 or TRBD2 (5 bases each). Trimming cost V 6 bases and J 6 bases, with 12 bases left between them. The CDR3 runs 12 residues. CDR1 WSHSY and CDR2 SAAADI come from the germline V gene.

The CDR3 DNA reads TGTGCCAGCACATCACAGGGGCTAAACTATGGCTACACCTTC. The encoded protein is CASTSQGLNYGYTF. The rearrangement links TRBV6-5 to TRBJ1-2, with 7 bases aligning to TRBD1. There are 14 residues in the CDR3. V shed 7 bases and J 2 bases; nucleotides not matched to a gene: 7. CDR1 and CDR2 from the germline V gene are MNHEY and SVGAGI.

V usage is TRBV7-2 and J usage is TRBJ2-7, with D possibly matching TRBD1 (6 bases). V lost 7 bases to trimming and J lost 4 bases, with 20 bases between them. CDR3 length equals 15 residues. Germline V gene lookup returns CDR1 SGHTA and CDR2 FQGNSA. The CDR3 DNA reads TGTGCCAGCACCGCCTTGGCCAGGGGAGAGTACGAGCAGTACTTC. Translation: CASTALARGEYEQYF.

The chain employs TRBV7-9 and TRBJ1-1; tentative D call: TRBD1 (5 bases). V shed 0 bases and J shed 0 bases, with 11 bases lying between them. The CDR3 has 16 residues. CDR1 is SEHNR and CDR2 is FQNEAQ in the germline V gene (reference sequence). The CDR3, as DNA: TGTGCCAGCAGCTTAGCGTTTGCGGGGCTGAACACTGAAGCTTTCTTT. Translation: CASSLAFAGLNTEAFF.